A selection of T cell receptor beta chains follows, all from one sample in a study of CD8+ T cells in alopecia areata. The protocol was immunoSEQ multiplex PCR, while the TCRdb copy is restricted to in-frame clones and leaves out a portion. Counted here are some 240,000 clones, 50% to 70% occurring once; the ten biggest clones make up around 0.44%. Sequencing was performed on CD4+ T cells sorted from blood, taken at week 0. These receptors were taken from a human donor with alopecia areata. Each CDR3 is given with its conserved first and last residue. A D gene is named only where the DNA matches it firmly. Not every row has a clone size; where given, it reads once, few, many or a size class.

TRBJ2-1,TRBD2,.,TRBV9,TGTGCCAGCAGCGTCCTAGCGGGGGTTAATGAGCAGTTCTTC,CASSVLAGVNEQFF
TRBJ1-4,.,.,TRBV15,TGTGCCACCAGCAGAGCAGAGGAAAAACTGTTTTTT,CATSRAEEKLFF
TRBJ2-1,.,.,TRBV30,TGTGCCTGGAGACTTTCGGCCTACAATGAGCAGTTCTTC,CAWRLSAYNEQFF
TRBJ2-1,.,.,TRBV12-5,TGTGCTAGTGGTTCTACAGGCCCATATAGGTTCTTC,CASGSTGPYRFF
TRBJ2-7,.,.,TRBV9,TGTGCCAGCAGCGTAGACGCAGGTTCCTACGAGCAGTACTTC,CASSVDAGSYEQYF
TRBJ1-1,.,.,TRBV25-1,TGTGCCAGCAGTGAATTTGGGCAGGGACATTCTGAAGCTTTCTTT,CASSEFGQGHSEAFF
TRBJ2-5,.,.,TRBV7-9,TGTGCCAGCAGCTTAGTAGGAATTCAAGAGACCCAGTACTTC,CASSLVGIQETQYF
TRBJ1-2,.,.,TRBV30,TGTGCCTGGAGGGAACAGACGATCTATGGCTACACCTTC,CAWREQTIYGYTF
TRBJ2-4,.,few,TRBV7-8,TGTGCCAGCAGCCCGAGTGATGCGCTAGTCGAGTACTTC,CASSPSDALVEYF
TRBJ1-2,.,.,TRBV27,TGTGCCAGCAGTGTCAGCCGTGGTTCCTATGGCTACACCTTC,CASSVSRGSYGYTF
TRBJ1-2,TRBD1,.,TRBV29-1,TGCAGCGTTGAGACAGGGGGCCATGGCTACACCTTC,CSVETGGHGYTF
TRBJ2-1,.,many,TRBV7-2,TGTGCCAGCAGCTTAGGGAGCTACAGAGGCAATGAGCAGTTCTTC,CASSLGSYRGNEQFF
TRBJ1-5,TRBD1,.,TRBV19,TGTGCCAGTAGCCTACAGGGGACCAATCAGCCCCAGCATTTT,CASSLQGTNQPQHF
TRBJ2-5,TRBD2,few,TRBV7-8,TGTGCCAGCAGCTCAACGTTGCTAGCGGCCTTTTTGGAGACCCAGTACTTC,CASSSTLLAAFLETQYF
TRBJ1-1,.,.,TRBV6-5,TGTGCCAGCGGCTTAGGGACTGAAGCTTTCTTT,CASGLGTEAFF
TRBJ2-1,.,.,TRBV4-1,TGCGCCAGCAGCCACCCGGTGGAGAGCTCCTACAATGAGCAGTTCTTC,CASSHPVESSYNEQFF
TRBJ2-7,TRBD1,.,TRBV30,TGTGCCTGGAGCAAAGTGGCAGGGGGTTTCTACGAGCAGTACTTC,CAWSKVAGGFYEQYF
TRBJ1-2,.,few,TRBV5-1,TGCGCCAGCAGCTACGGGGATCACTATGGCTACACCTTC,CASSYGDHYGYTF
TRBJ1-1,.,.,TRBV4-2,TGTGCCAGCAGCCGCGAAGGCAGCACTGAAGCTTTCTTT,CASSREGSTEAFF
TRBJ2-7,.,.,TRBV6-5,TGTGCCAGCAGCCCCAGGCAGGGGTACGAGCAGTACTTC,CASSPRQGYEQYF
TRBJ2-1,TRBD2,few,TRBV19,TGTGCCAGCGAGACTAGCGGGAGGGACAATGAGCAGTTCTTC,CASETSGRDNEQFF
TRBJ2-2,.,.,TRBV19,TGTGCCAGTAGTATTGAAGAGGGGTCCGGGGAGCTGTTTTTT,CASSIEEGSGELFF
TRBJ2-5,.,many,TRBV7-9,TGTGCCAGCAGCCCCCGGCCCGCCTTCCAAGAGACCCAGTACTTC,CASSPRPAFQETQYF
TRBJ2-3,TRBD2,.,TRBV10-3,TGTGCCATCAGCGTAGCGGGGATCACAGATACGCAGTATTTT,CAISVAGITDTQYF
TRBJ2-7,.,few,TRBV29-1,TGCAGCGCCGCCGGGACCTCCTACGAGCAGTACTTC,CSAAGTSYEQYF
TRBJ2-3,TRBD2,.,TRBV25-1,TGTGCCAGCAGTGAGGGGAATAGCGGGAGGGCGCCAGATACGCAGTATTTT,CASSEGNSGRAPDTQYF
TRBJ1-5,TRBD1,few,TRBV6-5,TGTGCCAGCAGTTCGAACGGACAGGGGCATCAGCCCCAGCATTTT,CASSSNGQGHQPQHF
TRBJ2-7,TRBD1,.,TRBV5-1,TGCGCCAGCAGCTTGGGACAGGGGGCACCGGGAGGCTACGAGCAGTACTTC,CASSLGQGAPGGYEQYF
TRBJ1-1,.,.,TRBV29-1,TGCAGCGTTGAAACCCGGACGGGAATGAACACTGAAGCTTTCTTT,CSVETRTGMNTEAFF
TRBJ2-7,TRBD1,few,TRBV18,TGTGCCAGCTCTCCCGGACAGGGGAACTACGAGCAGTACTTC,CASSPGQGNYEQYF
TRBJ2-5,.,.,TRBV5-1,TGCGCCAGCAGACTACAAGAGACCCAGTACTTC,CASRLQETQYF
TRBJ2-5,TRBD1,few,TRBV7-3,TGTGCCAGCAGCCCCGACAGGGTCGGGACCCAGTACTTC,CASSPDRVGTQYF
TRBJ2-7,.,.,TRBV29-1,TGCAGCGTCGTAGAGTACTACGAGCAGTACTTC,CSVVEYYEQYF